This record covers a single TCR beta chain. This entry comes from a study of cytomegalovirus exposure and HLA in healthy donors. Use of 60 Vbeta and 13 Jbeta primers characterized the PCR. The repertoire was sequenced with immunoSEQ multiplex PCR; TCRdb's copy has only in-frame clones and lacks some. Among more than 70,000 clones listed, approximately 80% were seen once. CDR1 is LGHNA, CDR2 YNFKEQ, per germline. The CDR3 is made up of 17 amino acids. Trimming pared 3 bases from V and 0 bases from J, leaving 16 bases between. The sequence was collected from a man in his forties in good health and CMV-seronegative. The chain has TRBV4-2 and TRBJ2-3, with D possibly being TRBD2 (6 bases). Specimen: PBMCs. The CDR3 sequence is CASSQVRSGTSTDTQYF. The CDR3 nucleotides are TGTGCCAGCAGCCAGGTACGGTCCGGGACTAGCACAGATACGCAGTATTTT.